This T cell receptor (beta chain) was recovered during a study of CD8+CD57+ T cells in acquired aplastic anemia. Patients chosen for sequencing had CD8+CD57+ cells that had expanded, as shown by flow cytometry. Every patient was diagnosed with severe acquired aplastic anemia. Blood sampling was performed on the patients, and none of them had received therapy by then. Points on this clonotype: Germline and junction disagree at one end, which may indicate a read error.

The TCR beta profiling, which covered VDJ combination and CDR3 sequence, was carried out using genomic DNA as the template. TCRdb called the reads again in MiXCR, with one record for every CDR3 protein. Of around 200,000 distinct CDR3 sequences in the sample, about half were seen once. There are 13 residues in the CDR3. Germline V CDR1 and CDR2: SGHTA, FQGTGA. The sequence was obtained from a human donor with aplastic anemia. The sequenced sample consisted of sorted CD4+, CD8+, or CD8+CD57+ T cells (not recorded which) from PBMCs. The chain employs TRBV7-3 and TRBJ1-6; the D is unclear. The DNA for the CDR3 is TGTGCCAGCAGCCTAGGTGCGGATTCACCCCCCCACTTT. Residues: CASSLGADSPPHF.